The 29 T cell receptor beta chains below come from one sample, sequenced in a study of T cell repertoires in cytomegalovirus infection. TCRdb fed the reads into MiXCR, producing one record per CDR3 protein. The table includes approximately 500,000 distinct CDR3 sequences, 16% detected once. Source material: CD8+ T cells from PBMCs. The receptors originated from a human donor in good health (CMV status not recorded). Some clones in this sample may be carry-over from other donors' samples.

V gene TRBV20-1 combines with J gene TRBJ2-3, with a possible D match to TRBD2 (5 bases). CDR1 DFQATT and CDR2 SNEGSKA come from the germline V gene (reference sequence). V was pared by 0 bases and J by 0 bases, with 16 bases between. The length of the CDR3 is 17 residues. The CDR3 bases are TGCAGTGCTAGAGATCCCCTTACAGCGGCTAGCACAGATACGCAGTATTTT. It specifies CSARDPLTAASTDTQYF.

This clonotype was observed many times. This chain joins TRBV7-9 and TRBJ1-3; D is undetermined. Germline V gene data show CDR1 as SEHNR and CDR2 as FQNEAQ (reference sequence). The CDR3 runs to 16 residues. Trimming pared 6 bases from V and 0 bases from J, leaving 15 bases between. The DNA of the CDR3 is TGTGCCAGCAGACCCAGCGAGGGAGACTCTGGAAACACCATATATTTT. Its protein is CASRPSEGDSGNTIYF.

This clonotype was detected only a few times. The chain employs TRBV25-1 and TRBJ2-5; D call uncertain. Germline V gene lookup returns CDR1 MGHDK and CDR2 SYGVNS. The CDR3 covers 12 residues. V shed 1 base and J shed 9 bases, with 9 bases lying between them. The chain's CDR3 is CASSESHPAQYF. DNA for the CDR3: TGTGCCAGCAGTGAATCCCACCCGGCCCAGTACTTC. The complete variable domain, with remaining parts taken from reference TRBV25-1 and TRBJ2-5, reads EADIYQTPRYLVIGTGKKITLECSQTMGHDKMYWYQQDPGMELHLIHYSYGVNSTEKGDLSSESTVSRIRTEHFPLTLESARPSHTSQYLCASSESHPAQYFGPGTRLLVL.

This clonotype was seen at least ten times. This chain joins TRBV28 and TRBJ2-1, with 7 bases identical to TRBD1. Trimming took 8 bases from V and 6 from J; bases not matched to a gene: 4. The CDR3 has 12 residues. Germline CDR1 MDHEN, CDR2 SYDVKM. CDR3 amino acids: CASGYRGNEQFF. CDR3 coding DNA: TGTGCCAGCGGATACAGGGGCAATGAGCAGTTCTTC.

The chain links TRBV11-1 to TRBJ2-2, with TRBD2 identical over 10 bases. In germline, CDR1 is SGHAT, CDR2 FQDESV (reference sequence). This CDR3 region has 16 residues. Trimming at V came to 1 base and at J to 5 bases, leaving 4 bases not matched to a gene. The CDR3 region has the DNA TGTGCCAGCAGCTTAGTAGCGGGGGGCCCAACCGGGGAGCTGTTTTTT. Its protein is CASSLVAGGPTGELFF.

This clonotype came up a few times. The chain combines TRBV15 with TRBJ2-7, with D possibly TRBD2 on 6 matching bases. The V gene lost 3 bases and the J gene lost 3 bases, with 6 bases spanning the gap. The germline CDR1 and CDR2 sequences are LNHNV and YYDKDF (reference sequence). This CDR3 contains 12 residues. CDR3 coding DNA: TGTGCCACCAGCAGCGGGAGCTACGAGCAGTACTTC. Translated, it gives CATSSGSYEQYF.

With respect to this clonotype: Since a much larger clone is just one base distant, this may be a read error. V and J are TRBV6-5 and TRBJ1-1; the D gene is possibly TRBD1 (5 bases). With 5 bases removed from V and 4 bases from J, the gap between germline ends came to 14 bases. The length of the CDR3 is 14 residues. The germline V gene has CDR1 MNHEY and CDR2 SVGAGI. CDR3 DNA: TGTGCCAGCAGTGCAGGGAGGCTGAGCACTGAAGCTTTCTTT. Its protein product is CASSAGRLSTEAFF.

This clonotype was picked up many times. The CDR3 sequence: CASRKNTGNTIYF. DNA of the CDR3: TGTGCCAGCAGGAAGAACACTGGAAACACCATATATTTT. The chain couples TRBV7-8 to TRBJ1-3; D is unclear. V was cut by 6 bases and J by 2 bases, with 8 bases left in between. This CDR3 is 13 amino acids long. Looked up from germline, CDR1 is SGHVS and CDR2 is FQNEAQ. The entire variable domain, with the rest obtained from reference TRBV7-8 and TRBJ1-3, is as follows: GAGVSQSPRYKVAKRGQDVALRCDPISGHVSLFWYQQALGQGPEFLTYFQNEAQLDKSGLPSDRFFAERPEGSVSTLKIQRTQQEDSAVYLCASRKNTGNTIYFGEGSWLTVV.

This clonotype has ten or more counts. The chain employs TRBV3-1 and TRBJ2-7; perhaps TRBD2 as D (5 bases). This CDR3 comprises 15 residues. The V and J ends lost 6 bases and 0 bases respectively, with 15 bases between them. The germline V gene encodes CDR1 LGHDT and CDR2 YNNKEL (reference sequence). CDR3 DNA sequence: TGTGCCAGCAGTCCCTACACCGGGGACTCCTACGAGCAGTACTTC. Its protein is CASSPYTGDSYEQYF.

V usage is TRBV9 and J usage is TRBJ2-3; D unclear. This CDR3 region has 16 residues. V lost 0 bases to trimming and J lost 5 bases, with 16 bases between them. Germline loops: CDR1 SGDLS, CDR2 YYNGEE. CDR3 protein: CASSVAHSTQKDTQYF. The CDR3 DNA follows: TGTGCCAGCAGCGTAGCACATTCCACCCAAAAAGATACGCAGTATTTT.

In its sample, this clonotype was seen a few times. This sequence joins TRBV9 and TRBJ2-1; D might be TRBD1 (6 bases). Trimming shortened V by 0 bases and J by 6 bases, and 13 bases separated the two germline ends. This CDR3 has 15 amino acids. CDR1 is SGDLS, CDR2 YYNGEE, per germline. CDR3 in amino acids: CASSVATGTSNEQFF. CDR3 DNA sequence: TGTGCCAGCAGCGTAGCTACGGGGACAAGCAATGAGCAGTTCTTC.

The chain has TRBV29-1 and TRBJ2-3; possible D gene TRBD2, 5 bases. This CDR3 has 14 amino acids. V was pared by 4 bases and J by 2 bases, with 13 bases between. Germline values: CDR1 SQVTM, CDR2 ANQGSEA. The CDR3 DNA follows: TGCAGCGTTGGTTGGGCGCGGGCCACAGATACGCAGTATTTT. This encodes CSVGWARATDTQYF.

J is TRBJ2-2 and V is TRBV2; 7 nucleotides line up with TRBD1. Trimming removed 8 bases from V and 1 base from J; junction bases left unmatched: 7. Germline-derived CDR1 and CDR2 are SNHLY and FYNNEI. The length of the CDR3 is 15 residues. This CDR3 is CASHIQGMNTGELFF. Written as DNA, the CDR3 is TGTGCCAGCCACATACAGGGGATGAACACCGGGGAGCTGTTTTTT. The variable domain in full, completed from reference TRBV2 and TRBJ2-2, reads EPEVTQTPSHQVTQMGQEVILRCVPISNHLYFYWYRQILGQKVEFLVSFYNNEISEKSEIFDDQFSVERPDGSNFTLKIRSTKLEDSAMYFCASHIQGMNTGELFFGEGSRLTVL.

The chain combines TRBV20-1 with TRBJ2-5; 7 bases agree with TRBD2. V was pared by 1 base and J by 2 bases, with 16 bases of the junction left unmatched. The CDR3 is 18 amino acids. Per germline, CDR1 DFQATT and CDR2 SNEGSKA (reference sequence). In DNA, the CDR3 is TGCAGTGCTAGAGTGGTTTTGGGTCTAGCGGAGCTACAAGAGACCCAGTACTTC. Translated, it gives CSARVVLGLAELQETQYF.

The rearrangement joins TRBV28 to TRBJ2-2; D unclear. The CDR3 contains 17 residues. V was shortened by 6 bases and J by 6 bases, with 23 bases between the two germline ends. Germline CDR1 is MDHEN and CDR2 is SYDVKM. CDR3 sequence reads: CASSHDSWASRSGELFF. In nucleotides, the CDR3 is TGTGCCAGCAGCCACGATTCGTGGGCCTCACGGTCCGGGGAGCTGTTTTTT.

This clonotype was found many times. The gene calls are TRBV11-2 and TRBJ1-5; D remains unclear. The CDR3 sequence is 14 residues long. CDR1 and CDR2 from the germline V gene are SGHAT and FQNNGV. The V and J ends lost 0 bases and 8 bases respectively, with 11 bases between them. The CDR3 is CASSLDSPGEPQHF. CDR3 in DNA: TGTGCCAGCAGCTTAGACAGCCCTGGCGAGCCCCAGCATTTT.

This clonotype was counted a few times. This chain links TRBV5-1 with TRBJ1-1; D is perhaps TRBD1 (6 bases). The CDR3 loop spans 12 amino acids. Trimming took off 5 bases at V and 8 bases at J, with 13 bases between the two ends. The germline gives CDR1 SGHRS, CDR2 YFSETQ. The CDR3 sequence: CASSPRGPEAFF. DNA for the CDR3: TGCGCCAGCAGTCCCAGGGGCCCGGAAGCTTTCTTT.

This clonotype was detected many times. V and J are TRBV19 and TRBJ1-1, with no clear D. V lost 6 bases and J 5 bases, leaving 13 bases between the germline ends. Looked up from germline, CDR1 is LNHDA and CDR2 is SQIVND (reference sequence). This CDR3 has 13 residues. The CDR3 DNA reads as TGTGCCAGTAGCCTCGCCCCCCGGACTGAAGCTTTCTTT. This sequence encodes CASSLAPRTEAFF.

The J gene is TRBJ1-1, the V gene TRBV7-6; D call uncertain. Trimming shortened V by 4 bases and J by 6 bases, and 12 bases separated the two germline ends. CDR1 and CDR2 (germline): SGHVS, FNYEAQ. This CDR3 spans 13 amino acids. CDR3 bases: TGTGCCAGCAGCTCGAATCTGGTTGCTGAAGCTTTCTTT. Protein product: CASSSNLVAEAFF.

This clonotype was picked up a small number of times. V gene TRBV19 combines with J gene TRBJ1-1, with D perhaps matching TRBD1 (5 bases). The CDR3 is 15 amino acids. Trimming took off 1 base at V and 0 bases at J, with 9 bases between the two ends. Germline V lookup: CDR1 LNHDA, CDR2 SQIVND (reference sequence). This CDR3 is CASSIGQILNTEAFF. The CDR3 DNA sequence: TGTGCCAGTAGTATAGGACAGATTCTGAACACTGAAGCTTTCTTT.

The sample holds many counts of this clonotype. The CDR3 is CASSPTDSNQPQHF. DNA for the CDR3: TGTGCCAGCAGCCCTACAGATAGCAATCAGCCCCAGCATTTT. The chain carries TRBV7-9 and TRBJ1-5, with D hard to call. CDR3 length: 14 amino acids. V lost 5 bases and J 0 bases, leaving 8 bases between the germline ends. Germline CDR1 SEHNR, CDR2 FQNEAQ (reference sequence).

This clonotype was observed a handful of times. This chain uses TRBV27 with TRBJ1-5; D gene uncertain. Looked up from germline, CDR1 is MNHEY and CDR2 is SMNVEV (reference sequence). This CDR3 is built from 13 residues. V lost 3 bases, J lost 7 bases, and 10 bases lay in between. CDR3 residues: CASSFGEYQPQHF. CDR3 nucleotides: TGTGCCAGCAGTTTTGGGGAGTACCAGCCCCAGCATTTT.

Many counts were recorded for this clonotype. This chain uses TRBV19 with TRBJ1-5; D is uncertain. CDR1 and CDR2 (germline): LNHDA, SQIVND (reference sequence). Between the trimmed V and J ends, which lost 2 bases and 5 bases, there was a span of 7 bases. The CDR3 spans 13 residues. The CDR3 reads CASSITIYQPQHF. Here the CDR3 DNA reads TGTGCCAGTAGTATAACCATTTATCAGCCCCAGCATTTT.

The rearrangement uses TRBV12-5 and TRBJ2-1, with 9 bases matching TRBD2. The germline CDR1 and CDR2 sequences are LGHNT and FRNRAP. J gave up 7 bases and V 0 bases, and 10 bases lay outside the gene matches. The CDR3 consists of 17 residues. The CDR3 coding sequence is TGTGCTAGTGGTTTGGTAGTAGGCGGGGGGGCCATAAATGAGCAGTTCTTC. This gives the protein CASGLVVGGGAINEQFF.

This clonotype was detected ten times or more. This chain links TRBV20-1 with TRBJ2-7, with 11 bases identical to TRBD1. CDR1 and CDR2 (germline): DFQATT, SNEGSKA (reference sequence). This CDR3 contains 18 residues. The V segment lost 1 base and the J segment 2 bases; nucleotides outside the gene matches: 13. CDR3 protein: CSARGGGQGAAFTYEQYF. The CDR3 DNA sequence: TGCAGTGCTAGAGGGGGAGGACAGGGGGCTGCTTTCACCTACGAGCAGTACTTC.

This clonotype was detected many times. V is TRBV12-3 or TRBV12-4 and J is TRBJ2-4; 10 bases are a match to TRBD2. Trimming took 6 bases from V and 3 from J; bases not matched to a gene: 11. This CDR3 contains 17 residues. CDR3 sequence: CASSFGAGGRDKNIQYF. The CDR3 DNA reads as TGTGCCAGCAGCTTTGGAGCGGGGGGGCGCGACAAAAACATTCAGTACTTC.

This clonotype came up many times. This chain uses TRBV6-1 with TRBJ2-3, with TRBD2 matching over 8 bases. There are 15 residues in the CDR3. V lost 7 bases, J lost 2 bases, and 8 bases stayed unmatched. Germline CDR1 and CDR2: MNHNS and SASEGT. CDR3 protein: CASKGLAGTTDTQYF. The CDR3 DNA reads TGTGCCAGCAAAGGGTTAGCGGGAACCACAGATACGCAGTATTTT.

This clonotype was picked up one time. CDR3 bases: TGTGCCAGCAGTAGGACAGGGTCCAAAAACATTCAGTACTTC. Protein: CASSRTGSKNIQYF. The chain uses TRBV25-1 and TRBJ2-4, with 8 bases that match TRBD1. CDR1 MGHDK and CDR2 SYGVNS come from the germline V gene. The CDR3 sequence is 14 residues long. V lost 5 bases and J lost 2; bases outside the gene matches: 2.

This clonotype was detected only a few times. The chain links TRBV10-3 to TRBJ2-3; 8 nucleotides agree with TRBD2. The V segment lost 11 bases and the J segment 1 base; nucleotides outside the gene matches: 5. The germline V gene has CDR1 ENHRY and CDR2 SYGVKD. CDR3 length equals 13 residues. The CDR3 nucleotides are TGTGCCTTACAGCGGGAGCGCACAGATACGCAGTATTTT. Amino acid sequence: CALQRERTDTQYF.